One and the same sample provided the 20 T cell receptor beta chains below, sequenced in a study of Ad26.COV2.S vaccination and SARS-CoV-2 variants. Measured with immunoSEQ multiplex PCR; TCRdb has only the in-frame clones, and not every one. The sample shows about 180,000 clones, roughly 85% of them seen only once. Material: peripheral blood, obtained after recovery from COVID-19. The receptors stem from a human donor who had recovered from COVID-19.

This chain uses TRBV5-1 with TRBJ2-1; 7 bases are shared with TRBD2. CDR3 length: 14 amino acids. The germline V gene encodes CDR1 SGHRS and CDR2 YFSETQ. Losses at the gene ends were 4 bases for V and 6 bases for J; bases not matched to a gene: 7. CDR3 residues: CASSPRTSSNEQFF. CDR3 nucleotide sequence: TGCGCCAGCAGCCCTCGGACTAGTAGCAATGAGCAGTTCTTC.

The gene calls are TRBV29-1 and TRBJ2-7; 14 positions match TRBD2. Germline V gives CDR1 SQVTM, CDR2 ANQGSEA. Germline trimming cut 5 bases from V and 2 bases from J; bases unmatched to any gene: 5. The CDR3 covers 15 residues. CDR3 sequence: CSVYGLAGGPYEQYF. For the CDR3, the DNA is TGCAGCGTTTATGGACTAGCGGGAGGTCCCTACGAGCAGTACTTC.

This rearrangement joins TRBV9 to TRBJ2-1, with 9 bases aligning to TRBD2. CDR3 length equals 15 residues. Losses at the gene ends were 4 bases for V and 4 bases for J; bases not matched to a gene: 6. The germline V gene encodes CDR1 SGDLS and CDR2 YYNGEE. The CDR3 DNA sequence: TGTGCCAGCAGCAGGACTAGCGAAAGTTACAATGAGCAGTTCTTC. Translation: CASSRTSESYNEQFF.

The chain has TRBV19 and TRBJ1-6, with a weak D call TRBD1 (5 bases). V was trimmed by 7 bases and J by 1 base, leaving 11 bases between them. The CDR3 has 15 amino acids. Germline V lookup: CDR1 LNHDA, CDR2 SQIVND (reference sequence). The CDR3 coding sequence is TGTGCCAGTAAAACAGGAGCATCCTATAATTCACCCCTCCACTTT. Its protein product is CASKTGASYNSPLHF. The variable domain in full, with the rest retrieved from reference TRBV19 and TRBJ1-6, is DGGITQSPKYLFRKEGQNVTLSCEQNLNHDAMYWYRQDPGQGLRLIYYSQIVNDFQKGDIAEGYSVSREKKESFPLTVTSAQKNPTAFYLCASKTGASYNSPLHFGNGTRLTVT.

The J gene is TRBJ2-1, the V gene TRBV7-8, with 16 bases fitting TRBD2. CDR3 length: 17 residues. The germline gives CDR1 SGHVS, CDR2 FQNEAQ. Germline trimming cut 2 bases from V and 7 bases from J; bases unmatched to any gene: 5. The CDR3 region has the DNA TGTGCCAGCAGCTTAAGACCGGGACTAGCGGGGGGGAATGAGCAGTTCTTC. Amino acid sequence: CASSLRPGLAGGNEQFF.

The V and J genes are TRBV7-6 and TRBJ2-3; tentative D call: TRBD1 (5 bases). This CDR3 comprises 14 residues. CDR1 is SGHVS, CDR2 FNYEAQ, per germline. V was trimmed by 9 bases and J by 0 bases, leaving 13 bases between them. The CDR3 sequence is CARKRQTSTDTQYF. The CDR3 nucleotides read TGTGCCAGGAAGAGACAGACTAGCACAGATACGCAGTATTTT.

The J gene is TRBJ2-5, the V gene TRBV27, with D perhaps being TRBD1 or TRBD2 (5 bases each). The CDR3 extends over 15 amino acids. The V gene lost 0 bases and the J gene lost 5 bases, with 13 bases spanning the gap. CDR1 and CDR2 from the germline V gene are MNHEY and SMNVEV (reference sequence). DNA of the CDR3: TGTGCCAGCAGTTTATCGAGATTGGGGGAGGAGACCCAGTACTTC. Translated, it gives CASSLSRLGEETQYF.

This clone was picked up one time. The chain joins TRBV7-2 to TRBJ2-1; 14 bases are a match to TRBD2. The CDR3 contains 16 residues. CDR1 and CDR2 (germline): SGHTA, FQGNSA. After removal of 4 bases from V and 3 bases from J, the junction contained 2 bases not matched to a gene. The DNA for the CDR3 is TGTGCCAGCAGCTCCGGGACTAGCGGGAGCTACAATGAGCAGTTCTTC. Translating gives CASSSGTSGSYNEQFF.

The chain is built from TRBV7-3 and TRBJ2-7; 7 bases are shared with TRBD1. The CDR3 length is 18 residues. V lost 5 bases to trimming and J lost 7 bases; unmatched junction nucleotides: 23. Germline CDR1 is SGHTA and CDR2 is FQGTGA. CDR3 in amino acids: CASSLTVGDSPSNGEQYF. The CDR3 nucleotides read TGTGCCAGCAGCCTCACCGTGGGGGACAGTCCTTCGAATGGGGAGCAGTACTTC. Variable domain in full (rest from reference TRBV7-3 and TRBJ2-7): GAGVSQTPSNKVTEKGKYVELRCDPISGHTALYWYRQSLGQGPEFLIYFQGTGAADDSGLPNDRFFAVRPEGSVSTLKIQRTERGDSAVYLCASSLTVGDSPSNGEQYFGPGTRLTVT.

The genes are TRBV9 and TRBJ2-5, with D uncertain. Trimming pared 0 bases from V and 5 bases from J, leaving 8 bases between. The CDR3 is made up of 13 amino acids. Per germline, CDR1 SGDLS and CDR2 YYNGEE. The CDR3 loop reads CASSVGYWETQYF. In DNA, the CDR3 is TGTGCCAGCAGCGTAGGGTACTGGGAGACCCAGTACTTC.

The J gene is TRBJ2-3, the V gene TRBV10-3, with TRBD2 identical over 7 bases. There are 15 residues in the CDR3. CDR1 ENHRY and CDR2 SYGVKD come from the germline V gene. V lost 10 bases to trimming and J lost 4 bases; unmatched junction nucleotides: 14. The CDR3 reads CATTPHSGGADTQYF. CDR3 nucleotides: TGTGCCACAACGCCCCACTCGGGAGGAGCAGATACGCAGTATTTT.

This chain joins TRBV7-9 and TRBJ2-5, with D unresolved. Trimming removed 7 bases at V and 1 base at J, with 4 bases between. Germline V gene sequence: CDR1 SEHNR, CDR2 FQNEAQ (reference sequence). The CDR3 has 11 residues. In DNA, the CDR3 is TGTGCCAGCACCCCCCAAGAGACCCAGTACTTC. It yields the protein CASTPQETQYF. Full variable domain (rest looked up from reference TRBV7-9 and TRBJ2-5): DTGVSQNPRHKITKRGQNVTFRCDPISEHNRLYWYRQTLGQGPEFLTYFQNEAQLEKSRLLSDRFSAERPKGSFSTLEIQRTEQGDSAMYLCASTPQETQYFGPGTRLLVL.

The rearrangement uses TRBV30 and TRBJ1-2, with D tentatively TRBD1 (6 bases). The CDR3 totals 13 residues. The V gene lost 0 bases and the J gene lost 6 bases, with 11 bases spanning the gap. From germline, CDR1 is GTSNPN and CDR2 SVGIG (reference sequence). CDR3 coding DNA: TGTGCCTGGAGTGTTGGGGGGGGCAATGGCTACACCTTC. It specifies CAWSVGGGNGYTF.

This chain connects TRBV7-8 to TRBJ2-1; 7 positions match TRBD2. J was trimmed by 0 bases and V by 8 bases; bases with no gene match: 13. The CDR3 has 17 residues. CDR1 SGHVS and CDR2 FQNEAQ come from the germline V gene. The DNA of the CDR3 is TGTGCCAGCCGCCTCGGGTCTAGCGGTCGCTCCTACAATGAGCAGTTCTTC. It encodes CASRLGSSGRSYNEQFF.

This chain joins TRBV7-9 and TRBJ2-1; no clear D. The germline gives CDR1 SEHNR, CDR2 FQNEAQ (reference sequence). V gave up 3 bases and J gave up 10 bases, with 7 bases separating them. The length of the CDR3 is 11 residues. The CDR3 loop reads CASSFQYEQFF. The CDR3 DNA is TGTGCCAGCAGCTTCCAATACGAGCAGTTCTTC.

The chain is built from TRBV30 and TRBJ2-3; a weak D match, TRBD1 (6 bases). CDR1 is GTSNPN, CDR2 SVGIG, per germline (reference sequence). Trimming took 6 bases from V and 0 from J, leaving 10 bases between them. CDR3 length equals 13 residues. CDR3 amino acids: CACSQGSTDTQYF. The CDR3 bases are TGTGCCTGTTCTCAGGGGAGCACAGATACGCAGTATTTT.

The V call is TRBV18, the J call TRBJ1-3; the D is unclear. The CDR3 has 14 residues. The germline V gene has CDR1 KGHSH and CDR2 LQKENI. The ends were cut back, 4 bases at V and 2 bases at J, with 9 bases in the middle. The CDR3 bases are TGTGCCAGCTCACAAGACATGACTGGAAACACCATATATTTT. As protein: CASSQDMTGNTIYF.

This clone has only a few counts. The chain recombines TRBV10-1 with TRBJ2-7; D possibly corresponds to TRBD2 (7 bases). The CDR3 length is 16 residues. Per germline, CDR1 WNHNN and CDR2 SYGVQD (reference sequence). Trimming cost V 0 bases and J 2 bases, with 14 bases left between them. CDR3 sequence: CASSESGRGGPYEQYF. Here the CDR3 DNA reads TGCGCCAGCAGTGAGTCTGGAAGGGGGGGCCCCTACGAGCAGTACTTC.

V usage is TRBV9 and J usage is TRBJ2-7; TRBD1 matches 7 bases. The CDR3 is 12 amino acids. V lost 4 bases, J lost 5 bases, and 3 bases stayed unmatched. The germline V gene encodes CDR1 SGDLS and CDR2 YYNGEE. The CDR3 DNA reads TGTGCCAGCAGCCCTACAGGGGACGAGCAGTACTTC. Translated: CASSPTGDEQYF.

The sample holds one count of this clone. This chain joins TRBV5-1 and TRBJ2-3; D may be TRBD1 (5 bases). The V gene's germline CDR1 is SGHRS and CDR2 YFSETQ. This CDR3 comprises 15 residues. V dropped 0 bases and J dropped 3 bases, with 11 bases sitting between them. The CDR3, as DNA: TGCGCCAGCAGCTTGGCCGCAGGGATGACAGATACGCAGTATTTT. Its translation: CASSLAAGMTDTQYF.